Here is one T cell receptor beta chain with its context. This entry comes from a study of blood T cell repertoires in COVID-19. Assay used: immunoSEQ multiplex PCR; TCRdb lists only in-frame clones, some missing. The data contain about 270,000 clones, 85% to 90% of them singletons. Sequencing input: PBMCs or T cells enriched from blood (not recorded which). The origin of this receptor is a woman aged 18-35 years who had recovered from COVID-19.

CDR3 sequence: CASSTTGTSGNTIYF. In DNA, the CDR3 is TGTGCCAGTAGTACTACAGGGACCTCTGGAAACACCATATATTTT. The V call is TRBV19, the J call TRBJ1-3, with D perhaps matching TRBD1 (6 bases). Germline V gene lookup returns CDR1 LNHDA and CDR2 SQIVND (reference sequence). Trimming pared 4 bases from V and 0 bases from J, leaving 10 bases between. There are 15 residues in the CDR3.